Below are 2 T cell receptor beta chains sequenced from a single sample in a study of cytomegalovirus exposure and HLA in healthy donors. 13 Jbeta primers and 60 Vbeta primers were used for the PCR. The method was immunoSEQ multiplex PCR; TCRdb's version includes in-frame clones alone and lacks a portion of them. This sample yields 130,000 or so clones, of which 88% are seen a single time; roughly 0.53% belongs to the top ten. Specimen: PBMCs. These receptors came from a woman aged 40 to 50 in good health and CMV-seronegative.

The chain couples TRBV6-1 to TRBJ1-6, with D possibly TRBD1 on 6 matching bases. The CDR3 is made up of 14 amino acids. Per the germline V gene, CDR1 is MNHNS and CDR2 is SASEGT. Trimming took 6 bases from V and 3 from J, leaving 9 bases between them. This CDR3 is CASRNRDYNSPLHF. The DNA of the CDR3 is TGTGCCAGCAGGAACAGGGACTATAATTCACCCCTCCACTTT.

This rearrangement joins TRBV9 to TRBJ2-7, with 7 bases aligning to TRBD1. CDR1 SGDLS and CDR2 YYNGEE come from the germline V gene. V trimming: 3 bases; J trimming: 3 bases; junction bases outside the gene matches: 9. The CDR3 spans 15 residues. The chain's CDR3 is CASSGRDSSNYEQYF. The CDR3 coding sequence is TGTGCCAGCAGCGGCCGGGACAGCTCCAACTACGAGCAGTACTTC. Drawing the rest from reference TRBV9 and TRBJ2-7, the complete variable domain is DSGVTQTPKHLITATGQRVTLRCSPRSGDLSVYWYQQSLDQGLQFLIQYYNGEERAKGNILERFSAQQFPDLHSELNLSSLELGDSALYFCASSGRDSSNYEQYFGPGTRLTVT.